This T cell receptor (beta chain) was profiled in a study of blood T cell repertoires in COVID-19. Study-level information: Samples of COVID-19 (acute and convalescent) were obtained from the United States, Italy and Spain. T cells, B-cell-depleted T cells, or PBMCs supplied cDNA or gDNA.

CDR3 length: 12 amino acids. Trimming shortened V by 1 base and J by 4 bases, and 8 bases separated the two germline ends. The germline V gene encodes CDR1 SQVTM and CDR2 ANQGSEA. In the original workflow: Nucleated cell counts were estimated from reference gene primer amplification. The data were produced by immunoSEQ multiplex PCR, yet TCRdb's version contains in-frame clones alone and is incomplete. That table supplies the V and J calls and clone size; D and trimming were determined from the DNA. This table has just under 30,000 clones, about 86% appearing once. V and J are TRBV29-1 and TRBJ2-7; a possible D gene is TRBD2 (5 bases). The sequencing sample was made of peripheral blood. This TCR was sampled from a human donor with active COVID-19. The donor label of this sample is uncertain. CDR3 DNA sequence: TGCAGCGTTGAAGGACTAAAGTACGAGCAGTACTTC. This sequence encodes CSVEGLKYEQYF.